The rows below give T cell receptor beta chains drawn from one sample of a study of T cell repertoires in cytomegalovirus infection. No antigen has been identified for these receptors. TCRdb passed the reads through MiXCR, listing each CDR3 protein once. Among around 300,000 distinct CDR3 sequences listed, 20% to 25% were seen once. The starting material was cultured PBMCs, obtained from culture after CMV antigen stimulation. Receptor source: a human donor in good health (CMV status not recorded). Some clones in this sample may be carry-over from other donors' samples. Each CDR3 is given with its conserved first and last residue. Each record gives: V gene, J gene, clone size, D gene, CDR3 protein, CDR3 DNA. The D gene is left open where the match is weak. The size of a clone is reported for some rows only, either as once, few or many, or as a class for expanded clones.

V: TRBV11-2; J: TRBJ2-2; size: NA; D: NA; CDR3: CASSFVGRNTGELFF; DNA: TGTGCCAGCAGCTTCGTCGGGAGGAACACCGGGGAGCTGTTTTTT
V: TRBV5-6; J: TRBJ2-1; size: NA; D: NA; CDR3: CASSLSGLLYNEQFF; DNA: TGTGCCAGCAGCCTCTCCGGACTCCTCTACAATGAGCAGTTCTTC
V: TRBV7-2; J: TRBJ1-2; size: few; D: TRBD1; CDR3: CASSSDRGLLYGYTF; DNA: TGTGCCAGCAGCTCGGACAGGGGCTTACTCTATGGCTACACCTTC
V: TRBV7-3; J: TRBJ1-1; size: once; D: NA; CDR3: CASSLNYGTEAFF; DNA: TGTGCCAGCAGCTTAAATTATGGAACTGAAGCTTTCTTT
V: TRBV6-5; J: TRBJ1-1; size: many; D: NA; CDR3: CASSPQGPGRAFF; DNA: TGTGCCAGCAGTCCTCAGGGGCCAGGGCGGGCTTTCTTT
V: TRBV5-6; J: TRBJ1-1; size: NA; D: NA; CDR3: CASSLSGREAFF; DNA: TGTGCCAGCAGCCTTTCGGGGAGGGAAGCTTTCTTT
V: TRBV11-1; J: TRBJ2-7; size: many; D: TRBD2; CDR3: CASSLRTSGYEQYF; DNA: TGTGCCAGCAGCTTACGGACTAGCGGTTACGAGCAGTACTTC
V: TRBV20-1; J: TRBJ1-6; size: few; D: TRBD1; CDR3: CSATVGTDNSPLHF; DNA: TGCAGTGCTACCGTCGGGACAGACAATTCACCCCTCCACTTT
V: TRBV27; J: TRBJ1-3; size: NA; D: NA; CDR3: CASSASGLAGNTIYF; DNA: TGTGCCAGCAGTGCCTCGGGACTAGCTGGAAACACCATATATTTT
V: TRBV6-2/TRBV6-3; J: TRBJ2-5; size: many; D: TRBD2; CDR3: CASSTPGTSGRETQYF; DNA: TGTGCCAGCAGTACCCCCGGGACTAGCGGGCGCGAGACCCAGTACTTC
V: TRBV23-1; J: TRBJ2-2; size: NA; D: TRBD1; CDR3: CASSSDRGGNAGELFF; DNA: TGCGCCAGCAGTTCCGACAGGGGGGGGAACGCCGGGGAGCTGTTTTTT
V: TRBV5-6; J: TRBJ2-6; size: few; D: NA; CDR3: CASSLPLLSSGANVLTF; DNA: TGTGCCAGCAGCTTGCCTCTCCTGAGCTCTGGGGCCAACGTCCTGACTTTC
V: TRBV20-1; J: TRBJ1-5; size: many; D: NA; CDR3: CSAYRDSNQPQHF; DNA: TGCAGTGCTTACAGGGATAGCAATCAGCCCCAGCATTTT
V: TRBV7-2; J: TRBJ1-4; size: many; D: NA; CDR3: CASSLFSTNEKLFF; DNA: TGTGCCAGCAGCTTATTTTCGACTAATGAAAAACTGTTTTTT
V: TRBV27; J: TRBJ2-7; size: few; D: NA; CDR3: CASSLARAKSSYEQYF; DNA: TGTGCCAGCAGTTTGGCCAGGGCTAAAAGCTCCTACGAGCAGTACTTC
V: TRBV7-9; J: TRBJ1-6; size: few; D: TRBD1; CDR3: CASDSPDRGNSPLHF; DNA: TGTGCCAGCGACTCGCCGGACAGGGGGAACTCACCCCTCCACTTT
V: TRBV20-1; J: TRBJ2-3; size: few; D: NA; CDR3: CSARYGSSHTDTQYF; DNA: TGCAGTGCTAGATATGGGTCCAGTCACACAGATACGCAGTATTTT
V: TRBV7-2; J: TRBJ1-1; size: many; D: TRBD1; CDR3: CASSEQGKVGTEAFF; DNA: TGTGCCAGCAGCGAACAGGGGAAGGTCGGCACTGAAGCTTTCTTT
V: TRBV6-8; J: TRBJ2-7; size: NA; D: NA; CDR3: CASSSPGRGGRYEQYF; DNA: TGTGCCAGCAGTTCCCCCGGTCGGGGCGGAAGGTACGAGCAGTACTTC
V: TRBV5-1; J: TRBJ1-6; size: few; D: NA; CDR3: CASSPDAALGSPLHF; DNA: TGCGCCAGCAGCCCGGATGCTGCACTTGGTTCACCCCTCCACTTT
V: TRBV28; J: TRBJ1-6; size: few; D: NA; CDR3: CASKVGPFNSPLHF; DNA: TGTGCCAGCAAGGTCGGACCGTTTAATTCACCCCTCCACTTT
V: TRBV12-3/TRBV12-4; J: TRBJ2-1; size: NA; D: TRBD2; CDR3: CASSLAGATNEQFF; DNA: TGTGCCAGCAGTCTCGCGGGAGCAACTAATGAGCAGTTCTTC
V: TRBV4-1; J: TRBJ1-4; size: NA; D: TRBD1; CDR3: CASSQTGQAEKLFF; DNA: TGCGCCAGCAGCCAGACGGGACAGGCGGAAAAACTGTTTTTT
V: TRBV7-2; J: TRBJ1-5; size: NA; D: NA; CDR3: CASSLVGGGGRGSNQPQHF; DNA: TGTGCCAGCAGCTTAGTGGGGGGGGGTGGGAGAGGTAGCAATCAGCCCCAGCATTTT
V: TRBV7-9; J: TRBJ2-5; size: NA; D: NA; CDR3: CASSYRQGEGRETQYF; DNA: TGTGCCAGCAGCTATCGCCAGGGGGAGGGCCGGGAGACCCAGTACTTC
V: TRBV12-3/TRBV12-4; J: TRBJ1-5; size: many; D: NA; CDR3: CASSLDGYSQPQHF; DNA: TGTGCCAGCAGTTTAGATGGGTATAGTCAGCCCCAGCATTTT
V: TRBV9; J: TRBJ1-1; size: NA; D: NA; CDR3: CASSVLGGRTEAFF; DNA: TGTGCCAGCAGCGTACTGGGAGGGAGGACTGAAGCTTTCTTT
V: TRBV7-2; J: TRBJ1-1; size: few; D: NA; CDR3: CATSFSGLVNTEAFF; DNA: TGTGCCACTAGCTTCTCCGGGCTAGTGAACACTGAAGCTTTCTTT
V: TRBV4-1; J: TRBJ2-7; size: few; D: TRBD1; CDR3: CASSQEAGGSYEQYF; DNA: TGCGCCAGCAGCCAAGAGGCAGGGGGCTCCTACGAGCAGTACTTC
V: TRBV9; J: TRBJ2-3; size: NA; D: NA; CDR3: CAISASGTDTQYF; DNA: TGTGCCATCAGCGCATCCGGGACAGATACGCAGTATTTT
V: TRBV7-9; J: TRBJ2-3; size: few; D: NA; CDR3: CASSLKQGGATDTQYF; DNA: TGTGCCAGCAGCTTAAAACAGGGCGGTGCCACAGATACGCAGTATTTT
V: TRBV12-3/TRBV12-4; J: TRBJ2-5; size: many; D: TRBD1; CDR3: CASSPGQGRQETQYF; DNA: TGTGCCAGCAGCCCGGGACAGGGGAGACAAGAGACCCAGTACTTC
V: TRBV24-1; J: TRBJ2-7; size: NA; D: NA; CDR3: CATGDGSYEQYF; DNA: TGTGCCACTGGGGACGGCTCCTACGAGCAGTACTTC
V: TRBV2; J: TRBJ2-2; size: few; D: NA; CDR3: CASAVLRRNTGELFF; DNA: TGTGCCAGCGCAGTTCTCAGGCGAAACACCGGGGAGCTGTTTTTT
V: TRBV27; J: TRBJ2-2; size: NA; D: TRBD2; CDR3: CASAYPGLAGVEELFF; DNA: TGTGCCAGCGCGTACCCAGGACTAGCGGGAGTCGAGGAGCTGTTTTTT
V: TRBV7-2; J: TRBJ2-6; size: few; D: NA; CDR3: CASSLLRSGANVLTF; DNA: TGTGCCAGCAGCTTATTACGCTCTGGGGCCAACGTCCTGACTTTC
V: TRBV7-2; J: TRBJ2-3; size: many; D: NA; CDR3: CASSLVASAGTDTQYF; DNA: TGTGCCAGCAGCTTAGTCGCGTCCGCGGGCACAGATACGCAGTATTTT
V: TRBV7-2; J: TRBJ2-1; size: few; D: NA; CDR3: CASAVNEQFF; DNA: TGTGCCTCGGCGGTCAATGAGCAGTTCTTC
V: TRBV7-2; J: TRBJ2-2; size: many; D: NA; CDR3: CASRGLFLTGELFF; DNA: TGTGCCAGCCGCGGGCTTTTCCTTACCGGGGAGCTGTTTTTT
V: TRBV15; J: TRBJ2-7; size: few; D: TRBD1; CDR3: CATSGGQEAYEQYF; DNA: TGTGCCACCAGCGGGGGACAGGAAGCCTACGAGCAGTACTTC
V: TRBV7-2; J: TRBJ2-3; size: many; D: NA; CDR3: CASNWDAGRTDTQYF; DNA: TGTGCCAGCAACTGGGATGCGGGACGCACAGATACGCAGTATTTT
V: TRBV10-3; J: TRBJ1-1; size: NA; D: TRBD1; CDR3: CASLDRAGTEAFF; DNA: TGTGCCAGCCTAGACAGGGCAGGCACTGAAGCTTTCTTT
V: TRBV10-3; J: TRBJ1-2; size: NA; D: NA; CDR3: CAISEGDYGYTF; DNA: TGTGCCATCAGTGAAGGGGACTATGGCTACACCTTC
V: TRBV7-6; J: TRBJ1-2; size: NA; D: NA; CDR3: CASSPIRARQDPGNLYGYTF; DNA: TGTGCCAGCAGCCCGATTAGAGCGAGGCAGGACCCCGGAAACCTCTATGGCTACACCTTC
V: TRBV12-3/TRBV12-4; J: TRBJ2-1; size: NA; D: TRBD2; CDR3: CASSLEVAGYNEQFF; DNA: TGTGCCAGCAGTTTAGAGGTAGCGGGGTACAATGAGCAGTTCTTC
V: TRBV5-1; J: TRBJ2-2; size: NA; D: NA; CDR3: CASSSGQTGELFF; DNA: TGCGCCAGCAGCTCAGGGCAAACCGGGGAGCTGTTTTTT
V: TRBV12-3/TRBV12-4; J: TRBJ2-5; size: NA; D: NA; CDR3: CASSLASWETQYF; DNA: TGTGCCAGCAGTTTGGCTAGCTGGGAGACCCAGTACTTC
V: TRBV5-5; J: TRBJ2-5; size: NA; D: NA; CDR3: CASSFGVRRERRKETQYF; DNA: TGTGCCAGCAGCTTTGGGGTTCGCAGAGAAAGACGGAAAGAGACCCAGTACTTC
V: TRBV19; J: TRBJ2-1; size: NA; D: TRBD2; CDR3: CASSIFGTSGRANINEQFF; DNA: TGTGCCAGTAGTATTTTCGGGACTAGCGGGAGGGCCAATATAAATGAGCAGTTCTTC
V: TRBV11-2; J: TRBJ2-1; size: few; D: TRBD2; CDR3: CASSRRRSGGPRVNEQFF; DNA: TGTGCCAGCAGCCGAAGGCGATCGGGAGGGCCTAGAGTCAATGAGCAGTTCTTC